Below are 14 T cell receptor beta chains sequenced from a single sample in a study of high-grade serous ovarian cancer treatment subgroups. The tumor samples were collected prior to definitive surgery or chemotherapy. This table comes from immunoSEQ multiplex PCR, and its TCRdb copy is limited to in-frame clones, with some not included. The sample shows roughly 15,000 clones, approximately 87% of them seen only once. Sequenced input: tumor tissue. These receptors all stem from a human donor with high-grade serous ovarian cancer.

The V and J genes are TRBV2 and TRBJ2-5, with TRBD1 matching over 10 bases. Germline lookup yields CDR1 SNHLY and CDR2 FYNNEI. The CDR3 has 16 residues. V shed 6 bases, J shed 2 bases, and the junction held 9 bases outside the gene matches. The CDR3 sequence: CASSSGTGVGQETQYF. CDR3 nucleotide sequence: TGTGCCAGCAGCTCCGGGACAGGGGTGGGACAAGAGACCCAGTACTTC. Full variable domain (remainder filled in from reference TRBV2 and TRBJ2-5): EPEVTQTPSHQVTQMGQEVILRCVPISNHLYFYWYRQILGQKVEFLVSFYNNEISEKSEIFDDQFSVERPDGSNFTLKIRSTKLEDSAMYFCASSSGTGVGQETQYFGPGTRLLVL.

This chain links TRBV19 with TRBJ1-5, with 8 positions matching TRBD1. This CDR3 contains 16 residues. V was pared by 5 bases and J by 6 bases, with 12 bases of the junction left unmatched. The germline V gene encodes CDR1 LNHDA and CDR2 SQIVND (reference sequence). As DNA, the CDR3 is TGTGCCAGTAGTTCCCCCGGACAGGGAGGGAGTCAGCCCCAGCATTTT. It yields the protein CASSSPGQGGSQPQHF.

J is TRBJ2-3 and V is TRBV19; 10 bases match TRBD2. The germline V gene has CDR1 LNHDA and CDR2 SQIVND (reference sequence). The CDR3 is 18 residues long. V trimming: 10 bases; J trimming: 0 bases; junction bases outside the gene matches: 16. In DNA, the CDR3 is TGTGCCACACAGAAAGGGGTTAGCGGGGGGCCTAGCACAGATACGCAGTATTTT. This encodes CATQKGVSGGPSTDTQYF.

The chain combines TRBV5-4 with TRBJ1-1; the D gene is possibly TRBD1 (6 bases). The CDR3 spans 15 residues. Trimming cost V 4 bases and J 0 bases, with 13 bases left between them. Germline values: CDR1 SGHNT, CDR2 YYREEE (reference sequence). CDR3 in DNA: TGTGCCAGCAGCAGGGAGGGGGGGATGAACACTGAAGCTTTCTTT. It translates to CASSREGGMNTEAFF.

The CDR3 region has the DNA TGTGCCAGCAGCGTAGCCGGGGCCCGGGAGACCCAGTACTTC. Translated: CASSVAGARETQYF. The rearrangement uses TRBV9 and TRBJ2-5; D may be TRBD1 or TRBD2 (5 bases each). The CDR3 has 14 residues. Germline V gene lookup returns CDR1 SGDLS and CDR2 YYNGEE. The V and J ends lost 0 bases and 5 bases respectively, with 11 bases between them.

This clone is a singleton in its sample. V and J are TRBV27 and TRBJ1-5; D unclear. CDR1 MNHEY and CDR2 SMNVEV come from the germline V gene (reference sequence). The CDR3 covers 15 residues. Trimming took 0 bases from V and 1 from J, leaving 7 bases between them. The CDR3 reads CASSLSRGSNQPQHF. CDR3 sequence (DNA): TGTGCCAGCAGTTTATCGCGAGGGAGCAATCAGCCCCAGCATTTT.

The chain recombines TRBV6-1 with TRBJ1-3; no definite D call. Germline CDR1 is MNHNS and CDR2 is SASEGT. V was shortened by 3 bases and J by 2 bases, with 8 bases between the two germline ends. The length of the CDR3 is 14 residues. In DNA form, the CDR3 reads TGTGCCAGCAGTGAGGTGGTGGCTGGAAACACCATATATTTT. Translation gives CASSEVVAGNTIYF.

The V call is TRBV6-5, the J call TRBJ2-5; 9 nucleotides match TRBD2. J was trimmed by 4 bases and V by 4 bases; bases with no gene match: 4. The CDR3 runs 14 residues. Germline V lookup: CDR1 MNHEY, CDR2 SVGAGI. The CDR3 nucleotides read TGTGCCAGCAGTTTTAGCGGGGGTTTAGAGACCCAGTACTTC. Its translation: CASSFSGGLETQYF.

The V and J genes are TRBV6-5 and TRBJ2-7; D possibly matches TRBD1 or TRBD2 (5 bases each). The CDR3 runs 14 residues. V was clipped by 2 bases and J by 8 bases, with 16 bases between them. Germline V gene lookup returns CDR1 MNHEY and CDR2 SVGAGI. The CDR3 spells CASSYPRDLKKQYF. The DNA for the CDR3 is TGTGCCAGCAGTTACCCCCGGGACCTAAAAAAGCAGTACTTC.

The chain joins TRBV5-1 to TRBJ2-1; D tentatively fits TRBD1 or TRBD2 (5 bases each). Germline V gene data show CDR1 as SGHRS and CDR2 as YFSETQ. This CDR3 contains 15 residues. Trimming cost V 0 bases and J 8 bases, with 15 bases left between them. The CDR3 loop is CASSLDLRASHEQFF. The CDR3 nucleotides read TGCGCCAGCAGCTTGGATCTCAGGGCTAGCCATGAGCAGTTCTTC.

The gene calls are TRBV30 and TRBJ2-7; 7 nucleotides align to TRBD1. CDR3 length: 13 amino acids. Germline lookup yields CDR1 GTSNPN and CDR2 SVGIG (reference sequence). J lost 6 bases, V lost 0 bases, and 5 bases had no gene match. The CDR3 protein is CAWSVDREGEQYF. Written as DNA, the CDR3 is TGTGCCTGGAGTGTAGACAGGGAAGGCGAGCAGTACTTC.

This clone has just a few counts. V and J are TRBV30 and TRBJ2-3; possibly TRBD1 for D (5 bases). This CDR3 has 13 amino acids. CDR1 is GTSNPN, CDR2 SVGIG, per germline (reference sequence). The V and J ends lost 5 bases and 6 bases respectively, with 15 bases between them. The CDR3 coding sequence is TGTGCCTGGGCCGGGCAAACAGGTGATACGCAGTATTTT. Amino acid sequence: CAWAGQTGDTQYF.

This clone appeared once. The chain joins TRBV30 to TRBJ1-2; D unclear. Trimming shortened V by 2 bases and J by 8 bases, and 12 bases separated the two germline ends. The length of the CDR3 is 12 residues. Germline CDR1 GTSNPN, CDR2 SVGIG (reference sequence). The CDR3 DNA reads as TGTGCCTGGAGTCCACGGGTGGTAGGCTACACCTTC. It encodes CAWSPRVVGYTF.

The genes are TRBV15 and TRBJ2-7; 8 bases agree with TRBD1. The CDR3 covers 15 residues. CDR1 LNHNV and CDR2 YYDKDF come from the germline V gene (reference sequence). V gave up 0 bases and J gave up 0 bases; unmatched junction bases: 1. CDR3 nucleotides: TGTGCCACCAGCAGAGAACAGGGGGTCTCCTACGAGCAGTACTTC. As protein: CATSREQGVSYEQYF.